This TCR beta chain stems from a study of cytomegalovirus exposure and HLA in healthy donors. Study conclusions and caveats: It has been reported that TCR beta sequences accurately predicted the HLA-A and HLA-B alleles of most subjects. Most CMV-associated TCR beta chains appeared HLA-restricted in a later analysis. Data from an earlier analysis indicated that most TCR beta V segments were productive either about 87% or about 30% of the time.

This PCR relied on a set of 60 Vbeta primers and 13 Jbeta primers. Some clones are missing from TCRdb's copy, which holds only in-frame ones; the method was immunoSEQ multiplex PCR. The repertoire holds 130,000 to 150,000 clones, approximately 84% seen once, with around 8.8% in the top ten. About this clone itself: Antigen unknown.

Germline values: CDR1 SQVTM, CDR2 ANQGSEA. Between the trimmed V and J ends, which lost 6 bases and 4 bases, there was a span of 6 bases. The CDR3 totals 10 residues. The V gene is TRBV29-1, the J gene TRBJ1-1; a possible D gene is TRBD1 (6 bases). This receptor was identified in a woman aged 60 to 75 in good health and CMV-seropositive. Sequencing was done on a sample of PBMCs. The CDR3 spells CSVGGTEAFF. The DNA for the CDR3 is TGCAGCGTAGGGGGCACTGAAGCTTTCTTT.